These 25 T cell receptor beta chains originate from one sample sequenced in a study of technical replicates of blood from several donors. Libraries were prepared by immunoSEQ multiplex PCR; TCRdb keeps only in-frame clonotypes and omits some of them. The sample comprises roughly 72,000 clones, roughly 96% of which are singletons, and roughly 0.34% rests with the top ten. Sequencing was performed on T cells isolated from PBMCs. The source of these receptors is a human donor in good health.

Written as DNA, the CDR3 is TGCGCCAGCAGCCAAGATCCGGGGGTAGGTCAGCCCCAGCATTTT. Translation: CASSQDPGVGQPQHF. The V gene is TRBV4-3, the J gene TRBJ1-5; a possible D gene is TRBD1 (5 bases). V lost 0 bases and J 6 bases, leaving 12 bases between the germline ends. The CDR3 runs to 15 residues. CDR1 LGHNA and CDR2 YSLEER come from the germline V gene.

The CDR3 sequence: CASSLGEHSGNTIYF. For the CDR3, the DNA is TGCGCCAGCAGCTTGGGAGAGCACTCTGGAAACACCATATATTTT. The chain joins TRBV5-1 to TRBJ1-3; D is unresolved. CDR3 size: 15 residues. The V end lost 0 bases, the J end lost 0 bases, and 7 bases lay between the germline ends. Germline V CDR1 and CDR2: SGHRS, YFSETQ.

This chain's CDR3 is CASSLIAVSYNEQFF. In DNA, the CDR3 is TGTGCCAGCAGTTTAATTGCGGTCTCCTACAATGAGCAGTTCTTC. J is TRBJ2-1 and V is TRBV27, with no clear D. Germline-derived CDR1 and CDR2 are MNHEY and SMNVEV (reference sequence). This CDR3 contains 15 residues. Trimming shortened V by 2 bases and J by 0 bases, and 8 bases separated the two germline ends.

The V call is TRBV19, the J call TRBJ2-7; the match to TRBD2 covers 9 bases. Germline CDR1 is LNHDA and CDR2 is SQIVND (reference sequence). The CDR3 sequence is 14 residues long. V lost 8 bases, J lost 4 bases, and 9 bases stayed unmatched. CDR3 sequence (DNA): TGTGCCAGTTCTAAGGGACTAGCCGCGTACGAGCAGTACTTC. It codes for CASSKGLAAYEQYF.

This clone showed up just once. The genes are TRBV6-1 and TRBJ2-7, with 8 positions matching TRBD1. Germline assignment: CDR1 MNHNS and CDR2 SASEGT. The CDR3 covers 16 residues. J was trimmed by 2 bases and V by 4 bases; bases with no gene match: 10. The chain's CDR3 is CASSGLRGRNPYEQYF. The CDR3 DNA reads TGTGCCAGCAGTGGACTCAGGGGGCGAAATCCCTACGAGCAGTACTTC.

The chain uses TRBV30 and TRBJ2-3; TRBD1 matches at 8 bases. The J segment lost 0 bases and the V segment lost 3 bases, leaving 8 bases of the junction unmatched. The CDR3 contains 16 residues. The V gene's germline CDR1 is GTSNPN and CDR2 SVGIG (reference sequence). In nucleotides, the CDR3 is TGTGCCTGGAGCCTTGACAGGGGCACTAGCACAGATACGCAGTATTTT. Translating it yields CAWSLDRGTSTDTQYF.

The genes are TRBV4-1 and TRBJ2-7; 12 bases map to TRBD2. CDR1 is MGHRA, CDR2 YSYEKL, per germline. V dropped 4 bases and J dropped 4; count of bases not matched to a gene: 8. This CDR3 region has 16 residues. The CDR3 is CASSLLGLAGGYEQYF. The CDR3 DNA reads as TGCGCCAGCAGCCTGTTGGGACTAGCGGGTGGATACGAGCAGTACTTC.

J is TRBJ2-1 and V is TRBV5-5; the D is unclear. CDR1 SGHKS and CDR2 YYEKEE come from the germline V gene (reference sequence). This CDR3 contains 13 residues. Trimming removed 1 base from V and 8 bases from J, with 10 bases in between. The CDR3 here is CASSLQVPDEQFF. In nucleotides, the CDR3 is TGTGCCAGCAGCTTGCAGGTTCCGGATGAGCAGTTCTTC. Complete variable domain (other parts from reference TRBV5-5 and TRBJ2-1): DAGVTQSPTHLIKTRGQQVTLRCSPISGHKSVSWYQQVLGQGPQFIFQYYEKEERGRGNFPDRFSARQFPNYSSELNVNALLLGDSALYLCASSLQVPDEQFFGPGTRLTVL.

The chain employs TRBV4-1 and TRBJ2-7; a possible D gene is TRBD1 (6 bases). Germline CDR1 and CDR2: MGHRA and YSYEKL. V was trimmed by 3 bases and J by 2 bases, leaving 11 bases between them. The CDR3 spans 14 residues. The CDR3 spells CASSQGRGPYEQYF. The DNA of the CDR3 is TGCGCCAGCAGCCAGGGCAGGGGCCCCTACGAGCAGTACTTC.

The V call is TRBV29-1, the J call TRBJ1-1; D gene unclear. Germline-derived CDR1 and CDR2 are SQVTM and ANQGSEA. V was clipped by 2 bases and J by 2 bases, with 3 bases between them. The CDR3 is 11 residues long. For the CDR3, the DNA is TGCAGCGTTGAACTAAACACTGAAGCTTTCTTT. Amino acid sequence: CSVELNTEAFF.

This clone was observed a single time. This chain joins TRBV5-5 and TRBJ2-7; no firm D call. Germline loops: CDR1 SGHKS, CDR2 YYEKEE (reference sequence). The CDR3 extends over 13 amino acids. With 0 bases removed from V and 3 bases from J, the gap between germline ends came to 7 bases. In DNA, the CDR3 is TGTGCCAGCAGCTTGGAGCCTCACTACGAGCAGTACTTC. Translating gives CASSLEPHYEQYF.

This clone has a single count. The chain has TRBV11-2 and TRBJ2-5; the D gene is possibly TRBD2 (5 bases). In germline, CDR1 is SGHAT, CDR2 FQNNGV. CDR3 length: 16 residues. V was shortened by 1 base and J by 1 base, with 13 bases between the two germline ends. CDR3 sequence (DNA): TGTGCCAGCAGCTTAGTTCTTTTGGACTTCCAAGAGACCCAGTACTTC. This encodes CASSLVLLDFQETQYF.

The rearrangement uses TRBV11-2 and TRBJ2-1, with a possible D match to TRBD2 (5 bases). CDR3 length: 14 amino acids. CDR1 SGHAT and CDR2 FQNNGV come from the germline V gene. V lost 4 bases and J 7 bases, leaving 14 bases between the germline ends. CDR3 bases: TGTGCCAGCAGCTCCCTCGCTAGCTGGAATGAGCAGTTCTTC. Translation gives CASSSLASWNEQFF.

The chain is built from TRBV28 and TRBJ2-3; possibly TRBD2 for D (6 bases). Trimming shortened V by 4 bases and J by 0 bases, and 8 bases separated the two germline ends. CDR3 length: 14 residues. Germline CDR1 and CDR2: MDHEN and SYDVKM. DNA for the CDR3: TGTGCCAGCAGTTGGGGGGACAGCACAGATACGCAGTATTTT. Translation gives CASSWGDSTDTQYF.

CDR3 bases: TGTGCCAGCAGCTCCCGGGAGACGGGTTTCTCTGGAAACACCATATATTTT. This codes for CASSSRETGFSGNTIYF. The rearrangement uses TRBV7-2 and TRBJ1-3; D is unresolved. The CDR3 length is 17 residues. Trimming removed 4 bases at V and 0 bases at J, with 16 bases between. The germline gives CDR1 SGHTA, CDR2 FQGNSA.

This clone came up once. This rearrangement joins TRBV5-4 to TRBJ2-7; 7 bases are shared with TRBD2. Looked up from germline, CDR1 is SGHNT and CDR2 is YYREEE (reference sequence). V lost 9 bases and J lost 6; bases outside the gene matches: 9. The CDR3 has 12 residues. The DNA of the CDR3 is TGTGCCACTTTCGGGGGGAGTGGCGAGCAGTACTTC. It translates to CATFGGSGEQYF.

The chain joins TRBV28 to TRBJ2-1; 8 bases are a match to TRBD2. Trimming removed 5 bases from V and 11 bases from J; junction bases left unmatched: 8. The CDR3 is made up of 13 amino acids. Germline V gene sequence: CDR1 MDHEN, CDR2 SYDVKM. The CDR3 loop reads CASSTGTSRKQFF. Here the CDR3 DNA reads TGTGCCAGCAGTACAGGGACTAGTCGAAAGCAGTTCTTC.

The chain carries TRBV28 and TRBJ1-2, with TRBD1 matching 7 bases. The CDR3 is 14 amino acids. Germline V CDR1 and CDR2: MDHEN, SYDVKM. J gave up 4 bases and V 2 bases, and 4 bases lay outside the gene matches. CDR3 DNA: TGTGCCAGCAGTTTAGGACAGGTCCTCTATGGCTACACCTTC. This sequence encodes CASSLGQVLYGYTF.

The V gene is TRBV7-9, the J gene TRBJ2-1; 9 positions match TRBD2. J was trimmed by 4 bases and V by 6 bases; bases with no gene match: 4. The CDR3 length is 14 residues. Per germline, CDR1 SEHNR and CDR2 FQNEAQ (reference sequence). CDR3 coding DNA: TGTGCCAGCAGGCCTAGCGGGGATTACAATGAGCAGTTCTTC. Translated: CASRPSGDYNEQFF.

The chain uses TRBV5-6 and TRBJ1-2; tentative D call: TRBD1 (5 bases). Germline lookup yields CDR1 SGHDT and CDR2 YYEEEE. The germline V and J ends were trimmed by 2 bases and 0 bases, with 23 bases remaining between them. This CDR3 is 19 amino acids long. Here the CDR3 DNA reads TGTGCCAGCAGCTTCCTAGACAACTCTCGGGGGGGACCTAACTATGGCTACACCTTC. This gives the protein CASSFLDNSRGGPNYGYTF.

A note on this clone: This sample also contains other DNA sequences that code for the same CDR3. CDR3 in DNA: TGCGCCAGCAGCTATAGAGGTGGAACTGAAGCTTTCTTT. Translation gives CASSYRGGTEAFF. The rearrangement links TRBV5-1 to TRBJ1-1; no clear D. V was clipped by 3 bases and J by 5 bases, with 11 bases between them. CDR1 is SGHRS, CDR2 YFSETQ, per germline. The CDR3 contains 13 residues.

The chain joins TRBV10-1 to TRBJ1-1; D is unresolved. Germline V gene sequence: CDR1 WNHNN, CDR2 SYGVQD (reference sequence). This CDR3 is 13 amino acids long. V was shortened by 7 bases and J by 5 bases, with 14 bases between the two germline ends. CDR3: CASTNGVETEAFF. DNA for the CDR3: TGCGCCAGCACCAACGGAGTGGAAACTGAAGCTTTCTTT.

The rearrangement links TRBV19 to TRBJ1-5; TRBD1 is a possible D gene (5 bases). Germline assignment: CDR1 LNHDA and CDR2 SQIVND (reference sequence). The ends were cut back, 5 bases at V and 8 bases at J, with 13 bases in the middle. There are 13 residues in the CDR3. CDR3 sequence: CASSGDFKEPQHF. The CDR3 DNA is TGTGCCAGTAGTGGGGACTTTAAGGAGCCCCAGCATTTT.

The chain carries TRBV5-1 and TRBJ1-3; 7 bases align to TRBD1. V trimming: 4 bases; J trimming: 2 bases; junction bases outside the gene matches: 6. The CDR3 has 15 residues. Germline CDR1 SGHRS, CDR2 YFSETQ. The CDR3 coding sequence is TGCGCCAGCAGCCTAGACAGGGCCCCTGGAAACACCATATATTTT. This sequence encodes CASSLDRAPGNTIYF.

The genes are TRBV6-6 and TRBJ2-7; 16 bases are a match to TRBD2. Germline trimming cut 6 bases from V and 4 bases from J; bases unmatched to any gene: 6. CDR1 and CDR2 (germline): MNHNY, SVGAGI (reference sequence). This CDR3 spans 16 amino acids. The CDR3 DNA reads as TGTGCCAGCAGATACGGGGGACTAGCGGGAGGGTACGAGCAGTACTTC. This sequence encodes CASRYGGLAGGYEQYF.